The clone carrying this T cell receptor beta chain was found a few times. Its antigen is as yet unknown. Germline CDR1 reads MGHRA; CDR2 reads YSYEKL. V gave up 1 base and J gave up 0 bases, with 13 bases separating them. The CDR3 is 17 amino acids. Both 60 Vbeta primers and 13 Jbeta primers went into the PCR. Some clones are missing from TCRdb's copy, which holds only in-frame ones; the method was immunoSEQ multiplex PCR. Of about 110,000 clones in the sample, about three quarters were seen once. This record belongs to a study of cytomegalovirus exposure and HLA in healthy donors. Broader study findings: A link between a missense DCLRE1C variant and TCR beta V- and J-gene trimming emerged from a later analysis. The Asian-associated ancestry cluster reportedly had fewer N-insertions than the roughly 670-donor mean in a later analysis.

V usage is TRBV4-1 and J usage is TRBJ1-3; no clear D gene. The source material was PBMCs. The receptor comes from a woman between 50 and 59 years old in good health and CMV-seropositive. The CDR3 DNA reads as TGCGCCAGCAGCCAAGTGGAGGCAGCAACCTCTGGAAACACCATATATTTT. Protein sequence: CASSQVEAATSGNTIYF.